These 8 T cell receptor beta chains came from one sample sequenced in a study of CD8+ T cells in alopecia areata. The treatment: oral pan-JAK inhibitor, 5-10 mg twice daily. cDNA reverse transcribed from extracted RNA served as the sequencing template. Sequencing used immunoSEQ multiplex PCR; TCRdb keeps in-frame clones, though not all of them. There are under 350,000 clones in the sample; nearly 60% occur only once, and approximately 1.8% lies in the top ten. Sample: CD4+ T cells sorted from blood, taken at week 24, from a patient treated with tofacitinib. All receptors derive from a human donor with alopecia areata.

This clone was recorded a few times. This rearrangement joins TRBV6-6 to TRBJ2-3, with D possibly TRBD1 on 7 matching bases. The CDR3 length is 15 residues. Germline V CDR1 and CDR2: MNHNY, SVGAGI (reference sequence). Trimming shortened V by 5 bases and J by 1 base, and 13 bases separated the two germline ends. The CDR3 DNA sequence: TGTGCCAGCAGTCAGGGGGGATTGGGCACAGATACGCAGTATTTT. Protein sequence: CASSQGGLGTDTQYF.

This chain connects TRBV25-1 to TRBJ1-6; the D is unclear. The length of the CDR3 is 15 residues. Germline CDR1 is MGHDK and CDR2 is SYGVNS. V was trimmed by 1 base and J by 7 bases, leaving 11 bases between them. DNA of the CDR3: TGTGCCAGCAGTGAATGGGGAATGGGGAATTCACCCCTCCACTTT. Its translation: CASSEWGMGNSPLHF.

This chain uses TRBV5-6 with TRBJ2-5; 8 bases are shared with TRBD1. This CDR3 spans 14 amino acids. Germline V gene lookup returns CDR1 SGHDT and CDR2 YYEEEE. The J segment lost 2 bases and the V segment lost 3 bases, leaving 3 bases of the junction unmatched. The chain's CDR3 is CASSSRTGQETQYF. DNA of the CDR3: TGTGCCAGCAGCTCGCGGACAGGGCAAGAGACCCAGTACTTC.

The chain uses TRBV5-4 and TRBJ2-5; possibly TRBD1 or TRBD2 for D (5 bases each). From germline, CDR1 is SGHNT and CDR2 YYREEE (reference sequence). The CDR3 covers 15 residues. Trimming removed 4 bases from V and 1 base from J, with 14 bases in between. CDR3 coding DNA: TGTGCCAGCAGCCTAGGGACGGCTATCCAAGAGACCCAGTACTTC. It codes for CASSLGTAIQETQYF.

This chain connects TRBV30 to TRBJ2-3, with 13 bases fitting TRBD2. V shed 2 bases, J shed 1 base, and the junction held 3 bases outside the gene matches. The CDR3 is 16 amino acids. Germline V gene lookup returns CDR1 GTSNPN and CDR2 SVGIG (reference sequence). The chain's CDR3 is CAWSIGTSGGTDTQYF. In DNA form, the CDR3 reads TGTGCCTGGAGTATCGGGACTAGCGGGGGCACAGATACGCAGTATTTT.

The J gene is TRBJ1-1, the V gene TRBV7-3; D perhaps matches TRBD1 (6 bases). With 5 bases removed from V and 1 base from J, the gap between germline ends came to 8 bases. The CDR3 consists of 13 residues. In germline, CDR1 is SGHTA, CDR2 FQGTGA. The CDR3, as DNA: TGTGCCAGCAGCGCGGACAGGAACACTGAAGCTTTCTTT. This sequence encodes CASSADRNTEAFF.

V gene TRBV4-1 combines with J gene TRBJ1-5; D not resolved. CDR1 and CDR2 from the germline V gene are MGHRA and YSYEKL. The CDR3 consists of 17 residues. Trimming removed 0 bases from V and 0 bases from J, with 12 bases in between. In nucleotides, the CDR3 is TGCGCCAGCAGCCAAGAAGGTGTCAGTGATAGCAATCAGCCCCAGCATTTT. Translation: CASSQEGVSDSNQPQHF.

CDR3 residues: CASSYSTGASSYEQYF. The CDR3 DNA reads TGTGCCAGCAGTTACTCGACAGGCGCGAGCTCCTACGAGCAGTACTTC. The rearrangement links TRBV6-5 to TRBJ2-7; D possibly corresponds to TRBD1 (6 bases). This CDR3 is built from 16 residues. V was pared by 0 bases and J by 0 bases, with 12 bases between. The germline CDR1 and CDR2 sequences are MNHEY and SVGAGI.